The rows below give T cell receptor beta chains drawn from one sample of a study of T cells in Graves' hyperthyroidism and ophthalmopathy. Each CDR3 protein gets one entry after TCRdb re-called the multiplex PCR reads with MiXCR. The sample lists 350,000 or so distinct CDR3 sequences, 15% to 20% occurring once. The sample consisted of blood. The source is a woman between 45 and 60 years old with Graves' hyperthyroidism. Both conserved end residues are part of each CDR3. Fields, in order: D gene, clone size, V gene, J gene, CDR3 length, CDR3 DNA, CDR3 protein. The D gene is left open where the match is weak. Clone sizes are given selectively: once, few, many, or a class where the clone is expanded.

-	-	TRBV27	TRBJ2-7	14	TGTGCCAGCAGTGATTATAACAGGGAATCCGAGCAGTACTTC	CASSDYNRESEQYF
-	many	TRBV6-6	TRBJ2-7	12	TGTGCCAGCAGTTACAGGTCGGGGGAGCAGTACTTC	CASSYRSGEQYF
TRBD1	many	TRBV12-3/TRBV12-4	TRBJ1-1	15	TGTGCCAGCAGTTTCGGACAGGGGACGAACACTGAAGCTTTCTTT	CASSFGQGTNTEAFF
TRBD1	many	TRBV27	TRBJ2-7	17	TGTGCCAGCAGTTTATACTCGATCGGGACAGTCTCCCACGAGCAGTACTTC	CASSLYSIGTVSHEQYF
-	few	TRBV5-1	TRBJ1-2	14	TGCGCCAGCAGCTTGGGCACCTCCTCCTATGGCTACACCTTC	CASSLGTSSYGYTF
-	few	TRBV20-1	TRBJ1-5	15	TGCAGTGCTAGTAGGGGTAATTGGGAGAACCAGCCCCAGCATTTT	CSASRGNWENQPQHF
TRBD2	-	TRBV12-3/TRBV12-4	TRBJ2-1	15	TGTGCCAGCAGTTTCACTAGCGGGAGTACCGGTGAGCAGTTCTTC	CASSFTSGSTGEQFF
TRBD2	many	TRBV20-1	TRBJ2-1	15	TGCAGTGCTAGAGACGGACTAGCGGGAAGCAATGAGCAGTTCTTC	CSARDGLAGSNEQFF
-	few	TRBV5-1	TRBJ1-4	13	TGCGCCAGCAGCTTGGCCGAAGGTCAAAAACTGTTTTTT	CASSLAEGQKLFF
-	-	TRBV19	TRBJ1-6	16	TGTGCCAGTAGTATTGGTGCGAGCTCCTATAATTCACCCCTCCACTTT	CASSIGASSYNSPLHF
-	many	TRBV18	TRBJ2-3	13	TGTGCCAGCTCGCCTGACAGACGAGATACGCAGTATTTT	CASSPDRRDTQYF
-	once	TRBV5-1	TRBJ2-2	15	TGCGCCAGCAGCTTGGGGCAGGCGGGAACCGGGGAGCTGTTTTTT	CASSLGQAGTGELFF
-	many	TRBV29-1	TRBJ2-3	15	TGCAGCGTTGAAGAACAGGGCCAAGGGACAGATACGCAGTATTTT	CSVEEQGQGTDTQYF
-	many	TRBV20-1	TRBJ2-3	15	TGCAGTGCCACATCGACAGAGGGGGGCACAGATACGCAGTATTTT	CSATSTEGGTDTQYF
TRBD2	few	TRBV20-1	TRBJ2-7	14	TGCAGTGCTTATAGCGGGAGGGCCCAATACGAGCAGTACTTC	CSAYSGRAQYEQYF
-	-	TRBV7-9	TRBJ1-5	12	TGTGCCAGCAGCGGGCAGGAACAGCCCCAGCATTTT	CASSGQEQPQHF
TRBD2	few	TRBV11-1	TRBJ2-1	17	TGTGCCAGCAGCTTGGGACTAGCGGGGGGGCAATACAATGAGCAGTTCTTC	CASSLGLAGGQYNEQFF
-	-	TRBV6-2/TRBV6-3	TRBJ1-5	13	TGTGCCAGCAGGACTTGGGGAAATCAGCCCCAGCATTTT	CASRTWGNQPQHF
-	many	TRBV11-2	TRBJ2-1	14	TGTGCCAGCAGCTTATCGGGGCTTTACAATGAGCAGTTCTTC	CASSLSGLYNEQFF
-	-	TRBV7-2	TRBJ1-4	15	TGTGCCAGCAGCTTAACCCCCGGGATTGGTGAAAAACTGTTTTTT	CASSLTPGIGEKLFF
TRBD2	many	TRBV6-5	TRBJ2-1	15	TGTGCCAGCAGTTACTCGCCTAGCGGGGGATATGAGCAGTTCTTC	CASSYSPSGGYEQFF
-	-	TRBV10-3	TRBJ2-7	12	TGTGCCATCAGATCGGACGCCGGCGAGCAGTACTTC	CAIRSDAGEQYF
TRBD2	-	TRBV20-1	TRBJ2-5	19	TGCAGTGCTAGAGAAGTATGGGGACTAGCGGGAGAGGGGCAAGAGACCCAGTACTTC	CSAREVWGLAGEGQETQYF
-	many	TRBV3-1	TRBJ1-1	14	TGTGCCAGCAGGTATCAGGGGACCAACACTGAAGCTTTCTTT	CASRYQGTNTEAFF
-	many	TRBV6-2/TRBV6-3	TRBJ1-2	13	TGTGCCAGCCGCCGGACCGGGGGGAATGGCTACACCTTC	CASRRTGGNGYTF
TRBD1	few	TRBV7-2	TRBJ2-7	16	TGTGCCAGCAGCAACAGGGGTGCCACTTTCTCCTACGAGCAGTACTTC	CASSNRGATFSYEQYF
-	-	TRBV9	TRBJ2-2	14	TGTGCCAGCAGCACATACGAGACAGCCGGGGAGCTGTTTTTT	CASSTYETAGELFF
TRBD1	-	TRBV2	TRBJ2-3	17	TGTGCCAGCAGTGATATGCCGACAGGGGAACAGCCAGATACGCAGTATTTT	CASSDMPTGEQPDTQYF
-	-	TRBV18	TRBJ1-1	17	TGTGCCAGCTCCCTCAGAACCTCTACAGGGTTGGGCACTGAAGCTTTCTTT	CASSLRTSTGLGTEAFF
-	many	TRBV7-3	TRBJ2-3	13	TGTGCCAGCAGCGACCACGTTACAGATACGCAGTATTTT	CASSDHVTDTQYF
-	many	TRBV3-1	TRBJ2-1	15	TGTGCCAGCAGCCAACCGGTAAGCTCCTACAATGAGCAGTTCTTC	CASSQPVSSYNEQFF
-	many	TRBV6-5	TRBJ2-7	15	TGTGCCAGCAGTTACTCAAGCGGGTCCGCCTACGAGCAGTACTTC	CASSYSSGSAYEQYF
-	many	TRBV28	TRBJ2-3	13	TGTGCCAGCCACTCCGGGTCGACAGATACGCAGTATTTT	CASHSGSTDTQYF
TRBD2	many	TRBV28	TRBJ2-1	15	TGTGCCAGCAGTGACCCCCCTAGCGGGATCAATGAGCAGTTCTTC	CASSDPPSGINEQFF
TRBD1	once	TRBV5-1	TRBJ2-5	14	TGCGCCAGCAGCTTGGGGACAGGGTCAGAGACCCAGTACTTC	CASSLGTGSETQYF
TRBD1	few	TRBV9	TRBJ1-6	16	TGTGCCAGCAGCGTGTTCGACAGGGCGGATGATTCACCCCTCCACTTT	CASSVFDRADDSPLHF
TRBD1	-	TRBV29-1	TRBJ1-4	13	TGCAGCGTTGAAACAGGGGATGGGGAAAGACTGTTTTTT	CSVETGDGERLFF
TRBD1	few	TRBV28	TRBJ2-7	13	TGTGCCAGTGGGACAGGGAAAGGCTACGAGCAGTACTTC	CASGTGKGYEQYF
TRBD1	few	TRBV12-3/TRBV12-4	TRBJ1-6	15	TGTGCCAGCAGGAAGACAGGGTTCGGCAATTCACCCCTCCACTTT	CASRKTGFGNSPLHF
-	few	TRBV6-1	TRBJ1-1	15	TGTGCCAGCAGTGAATGGTCAGGGAGGGACACTGAAGCTTTCTTT	CASSEWSGRDTEAFF
TRBD2	-	TRBV30	TRBJ2-3	12	TGTGCCCTTGGACTAGCATACGATACGCAGTATTTT	CALGLAYDTQYF
-	many	TRBV2	TRBJ2-7	16	TGTGCCAGCACTACGGGACGAAACCGACCGACTTACGAGCAGTACTTC	CASTTGRNRPTYEQYF
-	few	TRBV11-2	TRBJ2-6	14	TGTGCCAGCAGCTCGTTTGCTGGGGCCAACGTCCTGACTTTC	CASSSFAGANVLTF
-	many	TRBV9	TRBJ1-1	13	TGTGCCAGCAGCGTAGACATGAACACTGAAGCTTTCTTT	CASSVDMNTEAFF
TRBD2	many	TRBV5-1	TRBJ2-7	14	TGCGCCAGCAGCTTGGCGGGGGGGGACTACGAGCAGTACTTC	CASSLAGGDYEQYF